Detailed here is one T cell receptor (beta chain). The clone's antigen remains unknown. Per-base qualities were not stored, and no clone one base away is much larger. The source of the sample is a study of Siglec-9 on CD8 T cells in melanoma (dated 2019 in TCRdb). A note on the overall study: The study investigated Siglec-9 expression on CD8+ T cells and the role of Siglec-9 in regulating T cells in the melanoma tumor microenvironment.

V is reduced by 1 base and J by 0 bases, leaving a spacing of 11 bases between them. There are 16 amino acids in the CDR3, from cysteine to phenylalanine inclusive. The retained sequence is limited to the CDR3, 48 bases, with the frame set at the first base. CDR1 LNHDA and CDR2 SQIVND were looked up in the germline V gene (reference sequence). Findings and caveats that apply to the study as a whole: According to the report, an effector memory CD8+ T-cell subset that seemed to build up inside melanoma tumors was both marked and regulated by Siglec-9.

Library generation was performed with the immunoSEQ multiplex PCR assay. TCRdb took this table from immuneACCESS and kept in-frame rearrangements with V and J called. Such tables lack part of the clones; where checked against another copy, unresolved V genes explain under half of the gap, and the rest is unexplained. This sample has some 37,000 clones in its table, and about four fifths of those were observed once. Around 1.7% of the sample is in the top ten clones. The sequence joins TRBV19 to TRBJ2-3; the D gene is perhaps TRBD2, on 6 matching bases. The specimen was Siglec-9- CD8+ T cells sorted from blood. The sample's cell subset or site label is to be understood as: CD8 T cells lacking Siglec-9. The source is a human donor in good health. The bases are TGTGCCAGTAGTATAGTCGGCGGGGCTAGCACAGATACGCAGTATTTT. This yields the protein CASSIVGGASTDTQYF.